The source of this TCR beta chain is a study of cytomegalovirus exposure and HLA in healthy donors. The PCR contained 60 Vbeta and 13 Jbeta primers. Using immunoSEQ multiplex PCR, the repertoire was profiled, and TCRdb retains in-frame clones only, with some absent. The sample carries about 130,000 clones, 70% to 90% recorded once. A remark on this clone: The antigen is undetermined.

The study's findings and limits: V- and J-gene trimming of TCR beta was linked (in a later analysis) to a missense DCLRE1C variant.

Looked up from germline, CDR1 is SGHVS and CDR2 is FQNEAQ. There are 13 residues in the CDR3. Deletions cut 3 bases from V and 2 bases from J, with 6 bases between. This receptor was identified in a man between 18 and 35 years old in good health and CMV-seropositive. V is TRBV7-8 and J is TRBJ2-3; D is uncertain. The sample was PBMCs. CDR3 protein: CASSLVLTDTQYF. CDR3 DNA: TGTGCCAGCAGCTTGGTACTCACAGATACGCAGTATTTT. The full variable domain, its missing parts supplied by reference TRBV7-8 and TRBJ2-3, is GAGVSQSPRYKVAKRGQDVALRCDPISGHVSLFWYQQALGQGPEFLTYFQNEAQLDKSGLPSDRFFAERPEGSVSTLKIQRTQQEDSAVYLCASSLVLTDTQYFGPGTRLTVL.